These T cell receptor beta chains were read from a single sample in a study of blood T cell repertoires in COVID-19. The table came from immunoSEQ multiplex PCR; TCRdb's copy has only in-frame clones and leaves some out. This table holds roughly 460,000 clones, around nine tenths found once. Sequenced: peripheral blood. The source is a man aged 18 to 30 with COVID-19, enrolled during active disease. The CDR3 runs from the conserved cysteine through the conserved F or W. Fields, in order: V gene, D gene, J gene, clone size, CDR3 protein. A D gene is named only where the DNA matches it firmly. Some rows mark clone size as missing; the rest say once, few, many or name a class of expanded clone.

>TRBV19|TRBD2|TRBJ2-1|NA
CASSIAPTLAGVSYNEQFF
>TRBV27|TRBD2|TRBJ2-5|NA
CASRSLGGRETQYF
>TRBV4-2|TRBD1|TRBJ2-7|NA
CASSPTGAYEQYF
>TRBV5-1|TRBD1|TRBJ1-2|NA
CASSSGNRGLYGYTF
>TRBV7-3|NA|TRBJ1-2|NA
CASSEEEDGWQGLLRYGYTF
>TRBV10-3|NA|TRBJ2-1|NA
CAISSESSYNEQFF
>TRBV6-1|TRBD1|TRBJ2-7|NA
CASSEYLRDRAYEQYF
>TRBV10-3|TRBD2|TRBJ2-1|NA
CAITPSGRGNEQFF
>TRBV3-1/TRBV3-2|TRBD2|TRBJ2-5|NA
CASSQVLGTSGGGETQYF
>TRBV7-2|NA|TRBJ1-1|NA
CASSSGGQSHTEAFF
>TRBV11-2|NA|TRBJ2-7|NA
CASSLDPSEQYF
>TRBV6-1|NA|TRBJ2-1|NA
CASSESLLGSSYNEQFF
>TRBV3-1/TRBV3-2|NA|TRBJ1-1|NA
CASSGAGVLGGEAFF
>TRBV28|TRBD1|TRBJ2-7|NA
CASSRDSHEQYF
>TRBV11-3|NA|TRBJ1-1|NA
CASSLAGQTEAFF
>TRBV5-4|TRBD2|TRBJ2-1|once
CASSLSGGLVFF
>TRBV9|NA|TRBJ2-3|NA
CASSVGAAGDTQYF
>TRBV6-5|NA|TRBJ2-7|NA
CASSYSDRSYEQYF